This section outlines one T cell receptor beta chain sequence together with its context. Its target antigen remains unknown. Base-call qualities are not available, and no considerably larger clone is one nucleotide away. Collaborating institutions collected whole blood in K2EDTA tubes following their own protocols. For TCRbeta analysis, collaborators shipped samples as frozen whole blood, isolated PBMCs, or DNA extracted from either of those sample types. TCRbeta CDR3 regions were amplified from genomic DNA by means of the immunoSEQ Assay, a bias-controlled multiplex PCR. The paper's processing steps were these. The number of nucleated cells in each sample was estimated from the amplification of reference gene primers within the assay. To quantify the absolute abundance of each unique TCRbeta CDR3 rearrangement, sequence reads were collapsed and filtered. For each sample, productive Simpson clonality was calculated as the square root of Simpson's diversity index across productive rearrangements. Not all clones reach the TCRdb copy of this immuneACCESS table, which keeps in-frame sequences only. Checked studies attribute under half of the gap to unresolved V genes and leave the rest unexplained. V, J and clone size are taken as reported in that table, and D and trimming were inferred from the DNA itself. This sample lists over 60,000 clones; about 91% were detected once. Around 9% of the sample is in the top ten clones.

V lost 6 bases and J lost 7 bases; the stretch between them is 9 bases long. The germline V gene (reference sequence) sets CDR1 to DFQATT and CDR2 to SNEGSKA. The CDR3 starts with the cysteine, ends with the phenylalanine, and has 11 residues. The entry retains the CDR3 DNA only, 33 bases that are in frame from base 1. This sample is part of a study of blood T cell repertoires in COVID-19 (dated by TCRdb to about 2020). For context, the study as a whole: The collaborator samples originated in the United States, Italy and Spain and spanned the acute and convalescent phases of COVID-19. The material from the prospective study consisted of cDNA or gDNA derived from T cells, B-cell-depleted T cells, or PBMCs. The dataset comprised deeply sampled blood TCRbeta repertoires from subjects exposed to, actively infected with, or recovered from COVID-19. A freely available public database, intended as a resource for researchers studying the immune response to SARS-CoV-2, is where the repertoires were released. The samples were drawn from the first 160 participants of the ongoing ImmuneRACE study and from 1,200 or so subjects provided by 6 global collaborators. The sample metadata nearly always contained a de-identified subject ID, COVID-19 status, age in years and sex. Where available, HLA class I and class II types were taken from metadata supplied by the sample provider and were not determined by assay-based typing.

Overall study results and their limits: The amount of clinical and demographic metadata varied by source and participant and was provided uncurated.

The sequencing input was peripheral blood. The sequence came from an elderly man with acute or convalescent COVID-19. The receptor chain draws on TRBV20-1 and TRBJ1-4; confidence is insufficient to name the D gene. The DNA sequence follows: TGCAGTGCCCGCCCTATTGAAAAACTGTTTTTT. Its protein reads: CSARPIEKLFF.